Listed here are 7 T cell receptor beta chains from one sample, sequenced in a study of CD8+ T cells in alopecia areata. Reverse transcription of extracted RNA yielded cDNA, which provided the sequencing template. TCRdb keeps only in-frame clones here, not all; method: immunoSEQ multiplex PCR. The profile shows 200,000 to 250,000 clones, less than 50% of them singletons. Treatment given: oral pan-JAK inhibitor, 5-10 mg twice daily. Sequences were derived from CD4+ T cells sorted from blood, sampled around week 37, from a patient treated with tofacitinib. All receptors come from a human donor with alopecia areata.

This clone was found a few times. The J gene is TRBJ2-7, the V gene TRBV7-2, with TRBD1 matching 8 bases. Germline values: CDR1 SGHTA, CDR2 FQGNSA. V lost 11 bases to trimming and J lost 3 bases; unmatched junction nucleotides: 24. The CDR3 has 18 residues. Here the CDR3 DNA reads TGTGCCTCCAGCTTAGAGGCAGGGGGCCCGACATTCCACTACGAGCAGTACTTC. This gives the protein CASSLEAGGPTFHYEQYF. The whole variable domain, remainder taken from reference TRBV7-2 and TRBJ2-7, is GAGVSQSPSNKVTEKGKDVELRCDPISGHTALYWYRQSLGQGLEFLIYFQGNSAPDKSGLPSDRFSAERTGGSVSTLTIQRTQQEDSAVYLCASSLEAGGPTFHYEQYFGPGTRLTVT.

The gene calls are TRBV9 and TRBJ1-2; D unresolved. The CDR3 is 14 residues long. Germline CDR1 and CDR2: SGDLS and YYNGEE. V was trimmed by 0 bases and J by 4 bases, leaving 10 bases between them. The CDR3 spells CASSVGLNSYGYTF. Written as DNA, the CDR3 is TGTGCCAGCAGCGTAGGGCTGAATTCCTATGGCTACACCTTC.

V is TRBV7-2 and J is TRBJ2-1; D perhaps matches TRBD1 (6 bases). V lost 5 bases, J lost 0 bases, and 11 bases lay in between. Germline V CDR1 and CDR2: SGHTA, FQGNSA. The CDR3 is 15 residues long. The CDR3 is CASSQGTSSYNEQFF. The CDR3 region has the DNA TGTGCCAGCAGCCAAGGGACAAGCTCCTACAATGAGCAGTTCTTC.

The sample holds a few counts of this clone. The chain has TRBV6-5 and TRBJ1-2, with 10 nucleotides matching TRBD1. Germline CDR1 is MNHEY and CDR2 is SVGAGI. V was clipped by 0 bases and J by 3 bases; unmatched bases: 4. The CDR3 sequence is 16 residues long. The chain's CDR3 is CASSYSSTGGDYGYTF. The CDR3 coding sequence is TGTGCCAGCAGTTACTCGTCGACAGGGGGCGACTATGGCTACACCTTC.

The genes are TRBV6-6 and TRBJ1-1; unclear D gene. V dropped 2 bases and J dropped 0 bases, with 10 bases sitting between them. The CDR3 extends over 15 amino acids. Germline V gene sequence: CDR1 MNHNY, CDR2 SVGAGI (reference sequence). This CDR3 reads CASSYKRLMNTEAFF. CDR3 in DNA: TGTGCCAGCAGTTACAAAAGGCTGATGAACACTGAAGCTTTCTTT.

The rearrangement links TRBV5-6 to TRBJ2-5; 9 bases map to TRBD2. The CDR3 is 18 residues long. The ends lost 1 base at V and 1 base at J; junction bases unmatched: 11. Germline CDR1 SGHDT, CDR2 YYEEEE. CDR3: CASSLRSGRTFFQETQYF. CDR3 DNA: TGTGCCAGCAGCTTGCGCAGCGGGAGGACCTTTTTCCAAGAGACCCAGTACTTC.

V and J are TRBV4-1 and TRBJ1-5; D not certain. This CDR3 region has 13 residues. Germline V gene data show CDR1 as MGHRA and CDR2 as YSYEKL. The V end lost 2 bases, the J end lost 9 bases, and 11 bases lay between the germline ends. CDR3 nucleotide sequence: TGCGCCAGCAGCCAAAAGCCAGAGGGGCCCCAGCATTTT. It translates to CASSQKPEGPQHF.